These T cell receptor beta chains were read from a single sample in a study of blood T cells in healthy people across ages. MiXCR, applied by TCRdb to the 5' RACE reads, yields one record per CDR3 protein. In the table there are 660,000 or so distinct CDR3 sequences, approximately 59% of which are singletons. The specimen was blood. The receptors come from a man between 60 and 70 years old in good health. CDR3s include the opening cysteine and the closing phenylalanine or tryptophan. The D gene is left open where the match is weak. Size values are once, few and many counts, or a class for expanded clones, and some rows have none.

v_call	clone_size	d_call	j_call	cdr3_nt	cdr3_aa
TRBV5-1	-	-	TRBJ2-1	TGCGCCAGCAGCAGAATTGGGGCGGGGTACAATGAGCAGTTCTTC	CASSRIGAGYNEQFF
TRBV6-2/TRBV6-3	-	-	TRBJ2-3	TGTGCCAGCAGACGGGACCGAACAGATACGCAGTATTTT	CASRRDRTDTQYF
TRBV10-3	-	-	TRBJ2-3	TGTGCCATCAGCCAGTCCACAGATACGCGGTATTTT	CAISQSTDTRYF
TRBV18	-	-	TRBJ2-5	TGTGCCAACTCACCACCGGTTGTTGATCAAGAGACCCAGTACTTC	CANSPPVVDQETQYF
TRBV18	-	-	TRBJ2-5	TGTGCCAGCTCATCCCAGGGGATCAGACAAGAGACCCAGTACTTC	CASSSQGIRQETQYF
TRBV24-1	-	-	TRBJ2-5	TGTGCCACTTCTGCCTGGGGGGACCAAGAGACCCAGTACTTC	CATSAWGDQETQYF
TRBV2	-	TRBD1	TRBJ1-1	TGTGCCAGCAGTGACGTGAGGACAGGGGGCACTGAAGCTTTCTTT	CASSDVRTGGTEAFF
TRBV20-1	-	TRBD2	TRBJ2-7	TGCAGTGCTAGACCAGTTTTTGGGACTAGCGGATCCTACGAGCAGTACTTC	CSARPVFGTSGSYEQYF
TRBV5-6	-	-	TRBJ1-4	TGTGCCAGCAGCTTGCGGGGGAACGGCCAAAAACTGTTTTTT	CASSLRGNGQKLFF
TRBV5-1	-	-	TRBJ1-4	TGCGCCAGCAGCTTGGGTTGGATCACGGAGGGAGCTATGGAAAAACTGTTTTTT	CASSLGWITEGAMEKLFF
TRBV5-6	-	TRBD1	TRBJ2-5	TGTGCCAGCAGCGTCTTATCCGGGACAGGGTTTAGAGAGACCCAGTACTTC	CASSVLSGTGFRETQYF
TRBV12-3/TRBV12-4	few	-	TRBJ2-5	TGTGCCAGCAGTTTTTTCGGGGGACCACAAGAGACCCAGTACTTC	CASSFFGGPQETQYF
TRBV5-5	few	-	TRBJ2-6	TGTGCCAGCAGCTTGGCCATAGGCCCCGGCGTCCTGACTTTC	CASSLAIGPGVLTF
TRBV25-1	-	-	TRBJ2-5	TGTGCCAGCAGTGAACGTTTGTCCAGGGAGACCCAGTACTTC	CASSERLSRETQYF
TRBV7-2	-	TRBD2	TRBJ2-5	TGTGCCAGCAATAGCGGGGCCCAAGAGACCCAGTACTTC	CASNSGAQETQYF
TRBV12-3/TRBV12-4	-	TRBD2	TRBJ2-7	TGTGCCAGCAATCAAGCGGGGGCCTCCTACGAGCAGTACTTC	CASNQAGASYEQYF
TRBV28	-	-	TRBJ2-4	TGTGCCAGCAGTTTCCAGAGTCTGGCCAAAACCATTCAGTACTTC	CASSFQSLAKTIQYF
TRBV6-6	-	-	TRBJ2-7	TGTGCCAGCAGTTACAGGGAGCGTTACGAGCAGTACTTC	CASSYRERYEQYF
TRBV3-1	-	-	TRBJ2-4	TGTGCCAGCAGCCCTGCACCGAATGGGGGCCTCCAGTACTTC	CASSPAPNGGLQYF
TRBV9	-	-	TRBJ2-1	TGTGCCAGCAGCGCCGGACGCCGTGAGCAGTTCTTC	CASSAGRREQFF
TRBV10-3	-	TRBD1	TRBJ2-2	TGTGCCATCAGTCCGACGACAGGGTCCGGCGGGGAGCTGTTTTTT	CAISPTTGSGGELFF
TRBV20-1	-	-	TRBJ2-1	TGCAGTGCTAAGAGTACCGGGACCCAGTTTTGGAATGAGCAGTTCTTC	CSAKSTGTQFWNEQFF
TRBV20-1	few	-	TRBJ1-3	TGCAGTGCTATTCCCTCTGGAAACACCATATATTTT	CSAIPSGNTIYF
TRBV12-3/TRBV12-4	-	-	TRBJ2-7	TGTGCCAGCGGGCAAGGGGGAGGCTACGAGCAGTACTTC	CASGQGGGYEQYF
TRBV6-6	-	-	TRBJ2-2	TGTGCCAGCAGTTCGGACCCCGGGGAGCTGTTTTTT	CASSSDPGELFF
TRBV12-3/TRBV12-4	few	TRBD1	TRBJ1-4	TGTGCCAGCAGTTTAGTACAGGGGGGTAATGAAAAACTGTTTTTT	CASSLVQGGNEKLFF
TRBV29-1	-	-	TRBJ1-1	TGCAGCGCCATCAGGGACCCAACGCCCCAAGCTTTCTTT	CSAIRDPTPQAFF
TRBV20-1	-	-	TRBJ2-7	TGCAGTGCTCCGGACGGCTACGAGCAGTACTTC	CSAPDGYEQYF
TRBV25-1	-	-	TRBJ2-3	TGTGCCAGCAGTGAGGGGACGGCATGGGAGACAGATACGCAGTATTTT	CASSEGTAWETDTQYF
TRBV7-9	-	TRBD2	TRBJ2-1	TGTGCCAGCAGCCGGGGGACTAGCGGGATACGTTACAATGAGCAGTTCTTC	CASSRGTSGIRYNEQFF
TRBV28	few	TRBD2	TRBJ2-1	TGTGCCAGCAGTTCCGGGGGGGGTGAGCAGTTCTTC	CASSSGGGEQFF
TRBV5-1	-	TRBD2	TRBJ2-5	TGCGCCAGCAGCTTGCCCGTCAAGGGGACTAGCAGTGAGACCCAGTACTTC	CASSLPVKGTSSETQYF